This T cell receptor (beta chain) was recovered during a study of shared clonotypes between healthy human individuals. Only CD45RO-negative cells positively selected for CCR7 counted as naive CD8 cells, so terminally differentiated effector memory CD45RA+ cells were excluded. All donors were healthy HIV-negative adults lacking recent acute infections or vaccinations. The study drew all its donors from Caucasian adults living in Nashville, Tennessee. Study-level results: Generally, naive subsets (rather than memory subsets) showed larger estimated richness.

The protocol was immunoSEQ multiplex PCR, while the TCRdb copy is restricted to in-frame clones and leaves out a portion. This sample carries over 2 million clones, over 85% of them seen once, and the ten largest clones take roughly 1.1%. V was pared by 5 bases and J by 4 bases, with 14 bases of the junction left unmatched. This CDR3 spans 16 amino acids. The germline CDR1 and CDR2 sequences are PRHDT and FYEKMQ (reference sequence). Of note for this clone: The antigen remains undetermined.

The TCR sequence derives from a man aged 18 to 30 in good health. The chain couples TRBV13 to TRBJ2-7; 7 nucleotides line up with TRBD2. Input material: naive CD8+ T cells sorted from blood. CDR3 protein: CASSPAGLPWGYEQYF. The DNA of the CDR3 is TGTGCCAGCAGCCCAGCGGGACTCCCATGGGGATACGAGCAGTACTTC.